These 12 T cell receptor beta chains came from one sample sequenced in a study of molecular identifiers for immune sequencing clone quantification. One entry per CDR3 protein, called by TCRdb with MiXCR from the PCR reads. The sample lists nearly 650,000 distinct CDR3 sequences; about 25% were seen once. The sample was naive CD8+ T cells from blood, with Jurkat cell RNA spiked in. Subset: FACS-sorted CD8+CD4-CCR7+CD45RA+ naive T cells. The source of these receptors is a human donor in good health. Some libraries in this study had Jurkat cell RNA spiked in.

This clonotype was recorded at least ten times. Written as DNA, the CDR3 is TGTGCCAGCAGTTACTACACAGGGGAATTGAACACTGAAGCTTTCTTT. It specifies CASSYYTGELNTEAFF. The chain carries TRBV6-2 or TRBV6-3 and TRBJ1-1; 7 bases map to TRBD1. This CDR3 region has 16 residues. Per germline, CDR1 MNHEY and CDR2 SVGEGT. V lost 1 base and J lost 0; bases outside the gene matches: 5.

This clonotype was seen only a few times. The V gene is TRBV7-6, the J gene TRBJ2-1; 8 positions match TRBD2. The V gene's germline CDR1 is SGHVS and CDR2 FNYEAQ. V lost 4 bases to trimming and J lost 2 bases; unmatched junction nucleotides: 7. This CDR3 spans 16 amino acids. This chain's CDR3 is CASSSTSGTTYNEQFF. In nucleotides, the CDR3 is TGTGCCAGCAGCTCTACTAGCGGAACTACCTACAATGAGCAGTTCTTC.

The chain combines TRBV23-1 with TRBJ1-6; D is possibly TRBD1 (6 bases). TRBV23-1 is flagged as an ORF with uncertain function. The CDR3 is 16 residues long. V dropped 4 bases and J dropped 7 bases, with 17 bases sitting between them. The CDR3 coding sequence is TGCGCCAGCAGTCCTCAGGGGATGGAGATGAATTCACCCCTCCACTTT. It translates to CASSPQGMEMNSPLHF.

In its sample, this clonotype was seen many times. The chain carries TRBV30 and TRBJ2-7; perhaps D is TRBD1 or TRBD2 (5 bases each). Germline-derived CDR1 and CDR2 are GTSNPN and SVGIG (reference sequence). V was cut by 2 bases and J by 0 bases, with 8 bases left in between. This CDR3 spans 13 amino acids. The CDR3 here is CAWSYGTSYEQYF. CDR3 DNA: TGTGCCTGGAGTTATGGGACCTCCTACGAGCAGTACTTC.

The V call is TRBV28, the J call TRBJ1-1; 7 bases map to TRBD1. From germline, CDR1 is MDHEN and CDR2 SYDVKM. The V gene end was trimmed by 5 bases and the J gene end by 2 bases; junction bases not matched to a gene: 8. The CDR3 runs 15 residues. The CDR3 nucleotides are TGTGCCAGCAGTGGATACGGGACAGACAACACTGAAGCTTTCTTT. It translates to CASSGYGTDNTEAFF.

The chain employs TRBV9 and TRBJ2-7, with D perhaps assigned TRBD1 or TRBD2 (5 bases each). This CDR3 has 14 residues. Germline-derived CDR1 and CDR2 are SGDLS and YYNGEE. The V and J ends lost 3 bases and 4 bases respectively, with 14 bases between them. CDR3 coding DNA: TGTGCCAGCAGCGCCGCAGGGAGCGGATACGAGCAGTACTTC. Its translation: CASSAAGSGYEQYF.

With respect to this clonotype: This could be a read error, since a much larger clone is one nucleotide away. The chain carries TRBV6-2 or TRBV6-3 and TRBJ2-1; D remains ambiguous. Germline values: CDR1 MNHEY, CDR2 SVGEGT. There are 14 residues in the CDR3. The CDR3 is CASSYERPYNERFF. For the CDR3, the DNA is TGTGCCAGCAGTTACGAACGGCCTTACAATGAGCGGTTCTTC.

V and J are TRBV5-1 and TRBJ2-7; 9 nucleotides align to TRBD1. The ends lost 2 bases at V and 3 bases at J; junction bases unmatched: 6. Germline lookup yields CDR1 SGHRS and CDR2 YFSETQ. The CDR3 totals 15 residues. The DNA of the CDR3 is TGCGCCAGCAGCTTAAAGGACAGGGGAATCTACGAGCAGTACTTC. The encoded protein is CASSLKDRGIYEQYF.

As regards this clonotype: The conserved phenylalanine or tryptophan normally closing the CDR3 is absent here, so this likely arose from a read error. The chain carries TRBV27 and TRBJ1-2; 7 positions agree with TRBD1. The CDR3 spans 13 residues. After removal of 5 bases from V and 7 bases from J, the junction contained 7 bases not matched to a gene. CDR1 and CDR2 (germline): MNHEY, SMNVEV (reference sequence). The CDR3 region is CASSQGGVSGYTL. In DNA form, the CDR3 reads TGTGCCAGCAGTCAGGGGGGGGTTTCTGGCTACACCTTA.

The sample holds many counts of this clonotype. The rearrangement joins TRBV5-1 to TRBJ2-7; 11 positions agree with TRBD2. Germline trimming cut 3 bases from V and 6 bases from J; bases unmatched to any gene: 8. The CDR3 covers 15 residues. The germline gives CDR1 SGHRS, CDR2 YFSETQ. CDR3 nucleotide sequence: TGCGCCAGCAGCTCCGGGACTAGCGGTTTCCTCGAGCAGTACTTC. Amino acid sequence: CASSSGTSGFLEQYF. The complete variable domain, with remaining parts taken from reference TRBV5-1 and TRBJ2-7, reads KAGVTQTPRYLIKTRGQQVTLSCSPISGHRSVSWYQQTPGQGLQFLFEYFSETQRNKGNFPGRFSGRQFSNSRSEMNVSTLELGDSALYLCASSSGTSGFLEQYFGPGTRLTVT.

Ten or more counts support this clonotype. V usage is TRBV7-2 and J usage is TRBJ2-3; D is uncertain. Trimming took 5 bases from V and 0 from J, leaving 15 bases between them. In germline, CDR1 is SGHTA, CDR2 FQGNSA. The CDR3 has 16 residues. The CDR3 DNA reads as TGTGCCAGCAGCCCCACCTTCGTACCTAGCACAGATACGCAGTATTTT. Residues: CASSPTFVPSTDTQYF.

Only a few counts were recorded for this clonotype. The chain has TRBV19 and TRBJ1-5; D not resolved. CDR3 length: 15 amino acids. Looked up from germline, CDR1 is LNHDA and CDR2 is SQIVND (reference sequence). V lost 6 bases and J 0 bases, leaving 12 bases between the germline ends. CDR3 protein: CASRLTDYSNQPQHF. CDR3 DNA sequence: TGTGCCAGTAGGTTGACTGATTATAGCAATCAGCCCCAGCATTTT. The full variable domain, its missing parts supplied by reference TRBV19 and TRBJ1-5, is DGGITQSPKYLFRKEGQNVTLSCEQNLNHDAMYWYRQDPGQGLRLIYYSQIVNDFQKGDIAEGYSVSREKKESFPLTVTSAQKNPTAFYLCASRLTDYSNQPQHFGDGTRLSIL.